This T cell receptor (beta chain) was identified during a study of cytomegalovirus exposure and HLA in healthy donors (dated 2017 in TCRdb). For the study in its entirety: According to an earlier analysis of 587 of the donors, about 170 million T cells yielded 90 million to 130 million unique TCR beta sequences and around 280 Gb of sequence data. About five DR-DQ haplotypes were treated as single units for association and clustering because of strong linkage in the cohort. All discovery cohort repertoires had been generated using a single sequencing platform. To predict cytomegalovirus infection status, the study brought together high-throughput TCR immunosequencing, statistical association of individual TCRs with disease status, and machine learning. The study profiled the T cell repertoires of 666 subjects by immunosequencing and related them to cytomegalovirus serostatus. An earlier analysis of roughly 580 of the donors used high-throughput TCR beta sequencing to judge whether each TCR beta V gene segment behaved as functional or pseudogenic. A later genetic analysis took genome-wide SNP genotypes for about three fifths of the roughly 670 donors and used that subset as a discovery cohort. On average, 235,054 unique TCR beta nucleotide sequences were sequenced per donor among 398 genotyped donors of the cohort, with roughly 18% of those sequences being non-productive. In a later analysis, previously published TCR beta repertoires from several hundred donors were re-analyzed and high-resolution HLA genotyping was added so that TCR occurrence patterns could be studied. The aim of the study was to test whether cataloging public T cell receptors could identify signatures of past pathogen exposure. Of the 300 to 500 genotyped donors, approximately 81% were placed in the genetic ancestry cluster associated with self-reported Caucasian donors. The number of donors typed differed by locus, with about 620-630 for A, B, C, DRB1 and DQB1, approximately 500 for DQA1, some 570 for DPA1, and about 450 for DPB1. In addition to the first cohort of 666 subjects, a separate validation cohort of under 150 different subjects was used. Roughly 300 gigabases of sequencing data and 70 million to 100 million unique TCR sequences made up an early release that covered approximately 700 HLA-typed donors. Rather than using new phenotypic data, the later analysis identified candidate immune exposures from TCR beta sequences and from how often those sequences occurred across donors. Both class I and class II loci were covered by HLA typing, at four-digit resolution. Donor age, sex, ethnicity and CMV serostatus were compiled together with the repertoire data.

In regard to this clone: Its target antigen remains unknown. Per-nucleotide qualities are absent, and no much larger clonotype sits a single base away.

Beyond this particular receptor, the publication reports: Most TCR sequences were seen in very few donors, while some public TCRs were found in many individuals. A later genetic analysis associated a missense DCLRE1C variant with V-gene and J-gene trimming of TCR beta chains, and an independent cohort replicated the association. In a later analysis, several top co-occurrence clusters were reported to appear linked to parvovirus B19, influenza, CMV and Epstein-Barr virus. Because HLA typing was unavailable for some donors at each locus, only the typed subset was used in association tests. Correlated functional status among segregating V segments might reflect linkage disequilibrium, but an unknown experimental factor could not be ruled out. In an earlier analysis of 587 of the donors, most TCR beta V segments were observed in productive rearrangements about 90% or about 30% of the time, broadly matching IMGT annotations. In a later genetic analysis, fewer N-insertions in productive TCRs were reported among donors in an Asian-associated ancestry cluster than the approximately 670-donor mean. In a later analysis, HLA-associated TCR beta chains were found to be more clonally expanded and to have lower generation probabilities than equally common non-associated chains. The earlier analysis of almost 600 of the donors excluded seventeen rarely observed V segments, including chromosome 9 orphons, because counts were too low. In the study, about 150 TCR beta chains were listed as associated with cytomegalovirus. The classifier was reported to diagnose cytomegalovirus status with high specificity and sensitivity in both the original cohort and the validation cohort. This cohort had only TCR beta chains sequenced, and the lack of alpha or paired-chain data limited which features could be detected. A cluster of highly shared sequence variants was judged likely to be a technical artifact of the sequencing pipeline. A further reported finding was that TCR beta sequences accurately predicted the HLA-A and HLA-B alleles for most subjects in the first cohort. In a later analysis, most CMV-associated TCR beta chains were found to appear HLA-restricted, with HLA associations seemingly driven largely by CMV exposure. A later analysis associated about 16,000 TCR beta sequences with specific HLA alleles at a false discovery rate of 0.05. CMV serostatus was the only immune exposure information available for the cohort. Sequencing depth was assumed to be roughly uniform across donors in the presence/absence analyses, though that assumption may not hold. Assigning TCR associations to individual alleles was difficult when HLA alleles, especially DR and DQ, strongly co-occurred. In a later analysis, TCR association rates were found to vary across HLA loci, with the most associated TCRs seen for DRB1 alleles and the fewest for HLA-C alleles. A few of the identified cytomegalovirus-associated TCR beta chains were confirmed in vitro to be specific for cytomegalovirus antigens. The authors suggested that the approach could potentially be generalized to other disease states and immunological phenotypes. Some IMGT-functional V segments, including TRBV6-2 and TRBV6-3, could not be distinguished by the 87-base-pair reads and were therefore excluded.

The germline V gene encodes CDR1 SGDLS and CDR2 YYNGEE. From its cysteine to its phenylalanine, the CDR3 spans 17 amino acids. The CDR3 DNA has 51 bases and is translated from base 1. From V the trimming removes 3 bases and from J it removes 3 bases, while the gene matches leave 8 bases of the junction unaccounted for. In total, fewer than 750 healthy bone marrow donors made up the cohort. At the time of sampling, every cohort member was nominally healthy, though immune exposures that went unrecorded were likely present. The donor was CMV seropositive and was included in the group of approximately 310 seropositive cohort members. Each donor provided a peripheral blood sample, and peripheral blood mononuclear cells were used for TCR beta sequencing. The Qiagen DNeasy Blood Extraction Kit was used to extract genomic DNA from the blood cell samples. The library was made by the immunoSEQ multiplex PCR assay. For the multiplex PCR, a mixture combining 60 forward primers for TCR Vbeta segments and 13 reverse primers for TCR Jbeta segments was used. The CDR3 region of rearranged TCR beta genes was amplified from genomic DNA by a multiplex PCR assay. The amplified TCR beta libraries were sequenced on the Illumina HiSeq System as 87-base-pair reads. The authors' pipeline ran thus. A later analysis tallied 70 million to 100 million unique TCR beta chains across the 666 repertoires, and approximately 11 million of those chains were shared by two or more donors. A nearest-neighbor algorithm error-corrected the raw reads and collapsed the reads into unique sequences, merging closely related sequences to remove PCR and sequencing errors. V, D and J gene segments were assigned by aligning CDR3 sequences to IMGT reference sequences. For a sequence to be retained, a match of at least six nucleotides was required to both a V gene segment and a J gene segment. A rearrangement counted as productive if the CDR3 had no stop codons and remained in frame with V and J, and every other rearrangement counted as non-productive. CDR3 was defined according to IMGT convention as the region running from the second conserved V-encoded cysteine to the conserved J-encoded phenylalanine. In an earlier analysis of 550 to 650 of the donors, sequences lacking an unambiguous match to a single V gene segment were excluded. An earlier analysis of almost 600 of the donors classified V segments as functional when productive rearrangements were above 56.7% and as segregating when the standard deviation between donors was above 5%. A statistical classification framework was built to diagnose cytomegalovirus status from the catalog of TCR beta chain sequences. A later analysis assigned V and J genes by comparing TCR nucleotide sequences with IMGT/GENE-DB human TR gene sequences. In a later analysis, CDR3 sequences and most-parsimonious VDJ recombination scenarios were assigned using the TCRdist pipeline. In a later analysis, each TCR beta chain was defined by its CDR3 amino acid sequence together with its V-gene family, and reads lacking a unique V-gene family were excluded. As a way to deal with suspected cross-contamination and a sequencing artifact, a later analysis dropped nearly 600 nucleotide sequences that were highly shared and had low generation probability. A later analysis calculated a clonal expansion index for each public chain from normalized within-repertoire ranks of inferred template counts. In a later analysis, generation probabilities were computed using a VDJ recombination model fitted to out-of-frame rearrangements, and the results were checked against IGoR. A later analysis scored TCR-TCR, TCR-HLA and TCR-CMV co-occurrence with hypergeometric tests, applying a repertoire-size bias correction to TCR pairs. False discovery rates were estimated in a later analysis by permuting HLA or CMV assignments 20 times. A later analysis grouped co-occurring TCRs with DBSCAN, adding TCRdist sequence similarity when clustering within HLA-allele-positive subsets. For co-occurrence clustering, repertoires with fewer than 30,000 or more than 120,000 public chains were excluded, along with about five repertoires with anomalous nucleotide sharing. Sourced from immuneACCESS, this table was stored by TCRdb with only in-frame sequences that have V and J called. A share of the clones is absent; for the studies checked, an unresolved V gene accounts for under half, and the remainder has no known explanation. V and J calls and clone size are as listed in that table; D and trimming were resolved from the DNA. The sample records fewer than 40,000 clones, about two thirds of which are singletons. The ten biggest clones cover about 9.4% of the sample.

This TCR came from a man aged 35-49 years in good health and CMV-seropositive. The sample taken for sequencing was PBMCs. The rearrangement combines TRBV9 with TRBJ2-3; TRBD2 aligns with 12 central bases. DNA sequence: TGTGCCAGCAGCGCTTCTAGCGGGGGGGCGAGGACAGATACGCAGTATTTT. Translated, this is CASSASSGGARTDTQYF.